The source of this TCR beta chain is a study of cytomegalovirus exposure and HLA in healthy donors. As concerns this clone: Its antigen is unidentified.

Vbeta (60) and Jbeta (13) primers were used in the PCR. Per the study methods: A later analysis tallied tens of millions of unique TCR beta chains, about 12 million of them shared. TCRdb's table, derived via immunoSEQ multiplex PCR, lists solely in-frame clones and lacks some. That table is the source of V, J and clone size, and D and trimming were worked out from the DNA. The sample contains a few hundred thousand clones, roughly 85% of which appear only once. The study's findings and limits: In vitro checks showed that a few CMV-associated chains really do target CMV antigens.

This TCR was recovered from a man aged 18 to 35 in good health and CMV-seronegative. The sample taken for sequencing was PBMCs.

CDR3 in amino acids: CASRSAYEQYF. For the CDR3, the DNA is TGTGCCAGCAGATCGGCCTACGAGCAGTACTTC. This chain joins TRBV25-1 and TRBJ2-7, with D unclear. The CDR3 spans 11 residues. CDR1 and CDR2 (germline): MGHDK, SYGVNS. V dropped 6 bases and J dropped 2 bases, with 5 bases sitting between them.